This record covers a single T cell receptor (beta chain). Its antigen remains unknown. This record belongs to a study of T cell responses to AZD1222 COVID-19 vaccine. Method: immunoSEQ multiplex PCR; TCRdb's copy keeps in-frame clones and lacks some. The profile shows about 150,000 clones, 90% to 95% of them singletons. The CDR3 spans 15 residues. The germline gives CDR1 ENHRY, CDR2 SYGVKD. J was trimmed by 3 bases and V by 5 bases; bases with no gene match: 1. General study findings and limits: Spike was spanned by vaccine-associated CD4 TCRs, which were dominant at 160-218 and 743-854.

The sample here was peripheral blood, taken on day 0 of MenACWY control vaccination. This receptor was taken from an adult in good health. The chain is built from TRBV10-3 and TRBJ2-2; 12 nucleotides match TRBD2. The CDR3 sequence: CAISPSGRDTGELFF. In DNA form, the CDR3 reads TGTGCCATCAGTCCTAGCGGGAGGGACACCGGGGAGCTGTTTTTT.